A selection of T cell receptor beta chains follows, all from one sample in a study of blood T cells in healthy people across ages. TCRdb re-analysed the 5' RACE reads in MiXCR, keeping a single row per CDR3 protein. The table records almost 550,000 distinct CDR3 sequences, about 25% of them present only once. These data were also reused for a study on T cells of mothers and their children.

Sequencing used blood. The receptors were sampled from a boy between 5 and 17 years old in good health. Both conserved end residues are part of each CDR3. A D gene is named only where the DNA matches it firmly. Only some rows state a clone size, as once, few, many or a class for expanded clones.

j_gene: TRBJ1-2
abundance: few
v_gene: TRBV29-1
d_gene: .
CDR3aa: CSVVHRAYGYTF
CDR3nt: TGCAGCGTTGTGCACAGGGCCTATGGCTACACCTTC

j_gene: TRBJ1-5
abundance: few
v_gene: TRBV12-3/TRBV12-4
d_gene: TRBD1
CDR3aa: CASSLTQGASNQPQHF
CDR3nt: TGTGCCAGCAGTTTAACCCAGGGGGCTAGCAATCAGCCCCAGCATTTT

j_gene: TRBJ2-7
abundance: .
v_gene: TRBV6-2/TRBV6-3
d_gene: .
CDR3aa: CASSYVVAPSSYEQYF
CDR3nt: TGTGCCAGCAGTTACGTAGTAGCGCCTAGCTCCTACGAGCAGTACTTC

j_gene: TRBJ1-5
abundance: few
v_gene: TRBV21-1
d_gene: .
CDR3aa: CASSYPRDTVYDSNQPQHF
CDR3nt: TGTGCCAGCAGCTACCCCCGGGATACGGTTTACGATAGCAATCAGCCCCAGCATTTT

j_gene: TRBJ2-7
abundance: few
v_gene: TRBV20-1
d_gene: .
CDR3aa: CSAIGQTAYEQYF
CDR3nt: TGCAGTGCTATAGGACAGACCGCCTACGAGCAGTACTTC

j_gene: TRBJ2-1
abundance: .
v_gene: TRBV7-3
d_gene: .
CDR3aa: CASSLRGANEQFF
CDR3nt: TGTGCCAGCAGCTTAAGGGGGGCCAATGAGCAGTTCTTC

j_gene: TRBJ1-6
abundance: few
v_gene: TRBV5-1
d_gene: .
CDR3aa: CASSPGRTTNSPLHF
CDR3nt: TGCGCCAGCAGCCCGGGCCGGACGACAAATTCACCCCTCCACTTT

j_gene: TRBJ2-3
abundance: .
v_gene: TRBV2
d_gene: .
CDR3aa: CASVEQVVSTDTQYF
CDR3nt: TGTGCCAGCGTTGAGCAAGTAGTTAGCACAGATACGCAGTATTTT

j_gene: TRBJ1-2
abundance: .
v_gene: TRBV25-1
d_gene: TRBD1
CDR3aa: CASRANRGRVGYTF
CDR3nt: TGTGCCAGCAGGGCTAACAGGGGAAGGGTTGGCTACACCTTC

j_gene: TRBJ1-2
abundance: few
v_gene: TRBV6-5
d_gene: .
CDR3aa: CASSYRGSNYGYTF
CDR3nt: TGTGCCAGCAGTTACCGCGGCTCTAACTATGGCTACACCTTC

j_gene: TRBJ2-1
abundance: .
v_gene: TRBV12-3/TRBV12-4
d_gene: .
CDR3aa: CASSLVGAGRNEQFF
CDR3nt: TGTGCCAGCAGTTTAGTTGGGGCGGGCAGGAATGAGCAGTTCTTC

j_gene: TRBJ1-5
abundance: .
v_gene: TRBV7-2
d_gene: .
CDR3aa: CASSPPFGYQPQHF
CDR3nt: TGTGCCAGCAGCCCACCGTTCGGGTATCAGCCCCAGCATTTT

j_gene: TRBJ2-3
abundance: few
v_gene: TRBV6-2/TRBV6-3
d_gene: TRBD2
CDR3aa: CASRRGLAGDTQYF
CDR3nt: TGTGCCAGCAGGAGAGGACTAGCGGGAGATACGCAGTATTTT

j_gene: TRBJ2-5
abundance: few
v_gene: TRBV7-8
d_gene: .
CDR3aa: CASSSSMGRSQETQYF
CDR3nt: TGTGCCAGCAGCTCGAGTATGGGACGCTCCCAAGAGACCCAGTACTTC

j_gene: TRBJ2-7
abundance: .
v_gene: TRBV6-1
d_gene: .
CDR3aa: CASSGDLYEQYF
CDR3nt: TGTGCCAGCAGTGGGGACTTATACGAGCAGTACTTC

j_gene: TRBJ2-2
abundance: few
v_gene: TRBV7-9
d_gene: .
CDR3aa: CASSGRHGVNGELFF
CDR3nt: TGTGCCAGCAGCGGCCGACATGGAGTTAACGGGGAGCTGTTTTTT

j_gene: TRBJ1-2
abundance: .
v_gene: TRBV6-5
d_gene: TRBD1
CDR3aa: CASSYGGGQNYGYTF
CDR3nt: TGTGCCAGCAGTTATGGAGGGGGCCAAAACTATGGCTACACCTTC

j_gene: TRBJ2-2
abundance: few
v_gene: TRBV4-3
d_gene: TRBD1
CDR3aa: CASSQDLDRGHRELFF
CDR3nt: TGCGCCAGCAGCCAAGATCTCGACAGGGGGCACAGGGAGCTGTTTTTT

j_gene: TRBJ2-3
abundance: .
v_gene: TRBV5-1
d_gene: .
CDR3aa: CASSRAPKPGDTQYF
CDR3nt: TGCGCCAGCAGCCGAGCCCCAAAACCAGGAGATACGCAGTATTTT

j_gene: TRBJ2-7
abundance: .
v_gene: TRBV2
d_gene: TRBD2
CDR3aa: CASSVEAGDYEQYF
CDR3nt: TGTGCCAGCAGTGTAGAAGCGGGGGACTACGAGCAGTACTTC

j_gene: TRBJ2-1
abundance: .
v_gene: TRBV5-1
d_gene: .
CDR3aa: CASSSLPAEVSYNEQFF
CDR3nt: TGCGCCAGCAGCTCTCTCCCAGCGGAGGTCTCCTACAATGAGCAGTTCTTC

j_gene: TRBJ2-5
abundance: .
v_gene: TRBV12-3/TRBV12-4
d_gene: .
CDR3aa: CASSRESSETQYF
CDR3nt: TGTGCCAGCAGTCGAGAGTCATCGGAGACCCAGTACTTC

j_gene: TRBJ2-1
abundance: few
v_gene: TRBV7-9
d_gene: TRBD2
CDR3aa: CASSSFSGRASYNEQFF
CDR3nt: TGTGCCAGCAGCTCGTTCTCGGGGAGGGCCTCCTACAATGAGCAGTTCTTC

j_gene: TRBJ2-1
abundance: .
v_gene: TRBV24-1
d_gene: .
CDR3aa: CATSDLRGGNNEQFF
CDR3nt: TGTGCCACCAGTGATTTGCGCGGCGGAAACAATGAGCAGTTCTTC